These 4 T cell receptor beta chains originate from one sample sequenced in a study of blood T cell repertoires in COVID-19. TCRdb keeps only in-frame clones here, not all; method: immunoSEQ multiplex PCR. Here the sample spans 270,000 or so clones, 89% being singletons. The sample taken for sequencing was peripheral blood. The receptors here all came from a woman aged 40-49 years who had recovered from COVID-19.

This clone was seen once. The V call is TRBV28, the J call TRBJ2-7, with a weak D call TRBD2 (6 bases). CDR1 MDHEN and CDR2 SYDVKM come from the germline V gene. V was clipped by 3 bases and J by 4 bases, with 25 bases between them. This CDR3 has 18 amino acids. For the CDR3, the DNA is TGTGCCAGCAGTTTTCGCGCGGGGAGGACCGCTGCGATATACGAGCAGTACTTC. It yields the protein CASSFRAGRTAAIYEQYF.

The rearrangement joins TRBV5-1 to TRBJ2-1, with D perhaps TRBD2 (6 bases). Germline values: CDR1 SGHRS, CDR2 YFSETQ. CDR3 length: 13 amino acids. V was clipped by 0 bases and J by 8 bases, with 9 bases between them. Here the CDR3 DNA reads TGCGCCAGCAGCTTGGGGGGCGGGGATGAGCAGTTCTTC. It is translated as CASSLGGGDEQFF.

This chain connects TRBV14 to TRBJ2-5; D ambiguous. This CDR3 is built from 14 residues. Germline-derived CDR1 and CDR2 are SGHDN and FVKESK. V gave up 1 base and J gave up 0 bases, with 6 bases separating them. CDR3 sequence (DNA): TGTGCCAGCAGCCAAGCACGGTACCAAGAGACCCAGTACTTC. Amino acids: CASSQARYQETQYF.

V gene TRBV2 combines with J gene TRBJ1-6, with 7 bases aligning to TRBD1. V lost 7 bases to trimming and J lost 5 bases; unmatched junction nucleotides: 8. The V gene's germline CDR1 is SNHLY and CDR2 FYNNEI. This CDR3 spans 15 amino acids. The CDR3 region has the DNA TGTGCCAGCAACCAGAGGGGGCAGGATAATTCACCCCTCCACTTT. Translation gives CASNQRGQDNSPLHF.